Listed below are T cell receptor beta chains from one sample, sequenced in a study of blood T cell repertoires in COVID-19. TCRdb keeps only in-frame clones here, not all; method: immunoSEQ multiplex PCR. The data contain 35,000 to 45,000 clones, more than 75% of them seen just once; the ten biggest clones take up 8.5%. Source material: peripheral blood. The receptors originated from a man in his 70s with active or convalescent COVID-19. Each CDR3 is given with its conserved first and last residue. The order of the fields is J gene, clone size, V gene, D gene, CDR3 DNA, CDR3 protein. A D gene is named only where the DNA matches it firmly. The listing skips clone size in some rows; elsewhere it reads once, few, many or a size class.

j_call: TRBJ1-2
clone_size: -
v_call: TRBV30
d_call: -
cdr3_nt: TGTGCCTGGAGTGGGGCAACCAGGGGTGTTGGCTACACCTTC
cdr3_aa: CAWSGATRGVGYTF

j_call: TRBJ1-4
clone_size: -
v_call: TRBV30
d_call: -
cdr3_nt: TGTGCCTGGACGGGACTTAATGAAAAACTGTTTTTT
cdr3_aa: CAWTGLNEKLFF

j_call: TRBJ1-2
clone_size: -
v_call: TRBV19
d_call: -
cdr3_nt: TGTGCCAGTAACTCAGATCGACAGGCGGGTGGCTACACCTTC
cdr3_aa: CASNSDRQAGGYTF

j_call: TRBJ1-5
clone_size: -
v_call: TRBV7-2
d_call: -
cdr3_nt: TGTGCCAGCAGCTCGGCGGTCACAGGGTATCAGCCCCAGCATTTT
cdr3_aa: CASSSAVTGYQPQHF

j_call: TRBJ1-2
clone_size: few
v_call: TRBV5-4
d_call: -
cdr3_nt: TGTGCCAGCAGCTTGGACAGGGACTATGGCTACACCTTC
cdr3_aa: CASSLDRDYGYTF

j_call: TRBJ1-1
clone_size: -
v_call: TRBV30
d_call: -
cdr3_nt: TGTGCCTGGAGTGTACGGGTAGACACTGAAGCTTTCTTT
cdr3_aa: CAWSVRVDTEAFF

j_call: TRBJ2-6
clone_size: few
v_call: TRBV7-8
d_call: -
cdr3_nt: TGTGCCAGCAGCTTAGGTCGCTCTGGGGCCAACGTCCTGACTTTC
cdr3_aa: CASSLGRSGANVLTF

j_call: TRBJ2-3
clone_size: -
v_call: TRBV10-3
d_call: TRBD1
cdr3_nt: TGTGCCATCAGTGTGGACAGGAGCACAGATACGCAGTATTTT
cdr3_aa: CAISVDRSTDTQYF

j_call: TRBJ2-1
clone_size: few
v_call: TRBV28
d_call: TRBD2
cdr3_nt: TGTGCCAGCATATCCGTCGGACTAGCGGATGTCAATGAGCAGTTCTTC
cdr3_aa: CASISVGLADVNEQFF

j_call: TRBJ1-2
clone_size: few
v_call: TRBV7-9
d_call: TRBD1
cdr3_nt: TGTGCCAGCAGCTTGGGGGACAGCGGCGGCTACACCTTC
cdr3_aa: CASSLGDSGGYTF

j_call: TRBJ1-6
clone_size: few
v_call: TRBV12-5
d_call: -
cdr3_nt: TGTGCTAGTGGACAGGAGAGATATTCACCCCTCCACTTT
cdr3_aa: CASGQERYSPLHF

j_call: TRBJ2-7
clone_size: -
v_call: TRBV6-7
d_call: -
cdr3_nt: TGTGCCAGCAGTTACTCGGGACTTCAAGTATCCTACGAGCAGTACTTC
cdr3_aa: CASSYSGLQVSYEQYF

j_call: TRBJ1-2
clone_size: -
v_call: TRBV24-1
d_call: TRBD1
cdr3_nt: TGTGCCACCAGTGTCCCCGGGACAGCTTGCTATGGCTACACCTTC
cdr3_aa: CATSVPGTACYGYTF

j_call: TRBJ1-5
clone_size: few
v_call: TRBV28
d_call: -
cdr3_nt: TGTGCCAGCGGCAACGAGGGATTGAATCAGCCCCAGCATTTT
cdr3_aa: CASGNEGLNQPQHF

j_call: TRBJ1-3
clone_size: few
v_call: TRBV19
d_call: TRBD1
cdr3_nt: TGTGCCAGTAGCGCCGGGACAGACTCTGGAAACACCATATATTTT
cdr3_aa: CASSAGTDSGNTIYF

j_call: TRBJ1-2
clone_size: -
v_call: TRBV2
d_call: -
cdr3_nt: TGTGCCAGCAGCGAAGGGTTTTGGGCCCTCTCCTATGGCTACACCTTC
cdr3_aa: CASSEGFWALSYGYTF

j_call: TRBJ1-2
clone_size: -
v_call: TRBV24-1
d_call: -
cdr3_nt: TGTGCCACCAGTGATTTGCTGGAGGGCTACACCTTC
cdr3_aa: CATSDLLEGYTF

j_call: TRBJ1-6
clone_size: -
v_call: TRBV28
d_call: -
cdr3_nt: TGTGCCAGCAGTTTAGGGCAGGGAAGGTCACCCCTCCACTTT
cdr3_aa: CASSLGQGRSPLHF

j_call: TRBJ2-6
clone_size: -
v_call: TRBV6-6
d_call: -
cdr3_nt: TGTGCCAGCCTCGGCTCTGGGGCCAACGTCCTGACTTTC
cdr3_aa: CASLGSGANVLTF

j_call: TRBJ2-1
clone_size: -
v_call: TRBV7-6
d_call: TRBD2
cdr3_nt: TGTGCCAGCAGCTTTTTGCTAGCGGGGAACAATGAGCAGTTCTTC
cdr3_aa: CASSFLLAGNNEQFF

j_call: TRBJ1-1
clone_size: -
v_call: TRBV5-5
d_call: -
cdr3_nt: TGTGCCAGCAGCTACCAAGGAGGCACTGAAGCTTTCTTT
cdr3_aa: CASSYQGGTEAFF

j_call: TRBJ2-5
clone_size: -
v_call: TRBV7-9
d_call: TRBD2
cdr3_nt: TGTGCCAGCAGCTTGGCGGGGGGCACAGAGACCCAGTACTTC
cdr3_aa: CASSLAGGTETQYF

j_call: TRBJ2-3
clone_size: -
v_call: TRBV28
d_call: -
cdr3_nt: TGTGCCAGCAGTCGGAGCCCTAGCACAGATACGCAGTATTTT
cdr3_aa: CASSRSPSTDTQYF

j_call: TRBJ2-1
clone_size: once
v_call: TRBV11-3
d_call: TRBD2
cdr3_nt: TGTGCCAGCAGCCAGCAGAGCGGGGGGTTTTACAATGAGCAGTTCTTC
cdr3_aa: CASSQQSGGFYNEQFF

j_call: TRBJ1-1
clone_size: -
v_call: TRBV19
d_call: -
cdr3_nt: TGTGCCAGTACCAGGGGTTCTCGCTCTGAAGCTTTCTTT
cdr3_aa: CASTRGSRSEAFF

j_call: TRBJ2-2
clone_size: -
v_call: TRBV7-3
d_call: -
cdr3_nt: TGTGCCAGCAGCCTTCAGGGCCGCGGCGTAACCGGGGAGCTGTTTTTT
cdr3_aa: CASSLQGRGVTGELFF

j_call: TRBJ2-5
clone_size: -
v_call: TRBV11-2
d_call: -
cdr3_nt: TGTGCCAGCAGCCGGCCCCCGGACAGCCCAGGGGCGACCCAGTACTTC
cdr3_aa: CASSRPPDSPGATQYF

j_call: TRBJ2-3
clone_size: -
v_call: TRBV28
d_call: -
cdr3_nt: TGTGCCAGCAGTTATCCCCCGGACTCCGCAGATACGCAGTATTTT
cdr3_aa: CASSYPPDSADTQYF

j_call: TRBJ2-5
clone_size: once
v_call: TRBV29-1
d_call: -
cdr3_nt: TGCAGCGTTGACGAAGAGACCCAGTACTTC
cdr3_aa: CSVDEETQYF

j_call: TRBJ2-3
clone_size: few
v_call: TRBV5-1
d_call: -
cdr3_nt: TGCGCCAGCAGACAATACAGCACAGATACGCAGTATTTT
cdr3_aa: CASRQYSTDTQYF

j_call: TRBJ2-1
clone_size: -
v_call: TRBV2
d_call: -
cdr3_nt: TGTGCCAGCAGTGGGGCTTACTCGTACAATGAGCAGTTCTTC
cdr3_aa: CASSGAYSYNEQFF

j_call: TRBJ1-3
clone_size: -
v_call: TRBV3-1/TRBV3-2
d_call: -
cdr3_nt: TGTGCCAGCAGCCATGTCCGGCCGGGGGGGAACACCATATATTTT
cdr3_aa: CASSHVRPGGNTIYF

j_call: TRBJ1-2
clone_size: -
v_call: TRBV7-3
d_call: TRBD1
cdr3_nt: TGTGCCAGCAGCCCTACGGACAGGGGGGATGGCTACACCTTC
cdr3_aa: CASSPTDRGDGYTF

j_call: TRBJ1-2
clone_size: once
v_call: TRBV6-6
d_call: TRBD1
cdr3_nt: TGTGCCAGCAGTCAGTCCCGGGACAGAGGAGGCTACACCTTC
cdr3_aa: CASSQSRDRGGYTF

j_call: TRBJ1-6
clone_size: few
v_call: TRBV25-1
d_call: -
cdr3_nt: TGTGCCAGCAGTGAACCGTCCAAGGGAGGTTATTCACCCCTCCACTTT
cdr3_aa: CASSEPSKGGYSPLHF

j_call: TRBJ2-3
clone_size: -
v_call: TRBV4-1
d_call: TRBD2
cdr3_nt: TGCGCCAGCAGCCAAGAGGGTACTAGCGGGTACACAGATACGCAGTATTTT
cdr3_aa: CASSQEGTSGYTDTQYF

j_call: TRBJ1-2
clone_size: -
v_call: TRBV28
d_call: -
cdr3_nt: TGTGCCAGCAGTTTCCCCCTTGGGGGGTCTAACTATGGCTACACCTTC
cdr3_aa: CASSFPLGGSNYGYTF

j_call: TRBJ2-2
clone_size: -
v_call: TRBV4-1
d_call: -
cdr3_nt: TGCGCCAGCAGCCAAGGGCCGTTCGCGAACACCGGGGAGCTGTTTTTT
cdr3_aa: CASSQGPFANTGELFF

j_call: TRBJ2-5
clone_size: -
v_call: TRBV28
d_call: TRBD1
cdr3_nt: TGTGCCAGCAGTTTAGAAGGGACAGTTCTAGAGACCCAGTACTTC
cdr3_aa: CASSLEGTVLETQYF

j_call: TRBJ2-2
clone_size: once
v_call: TRBV6-5
d_call: -
cdr3_nt: TGTGCCAGCAGCAGTGCCCGCACCGGGGAGCTGTTTTTT
cdr3_aa: CASSSARTGELFF

j_call: TRBJ2-1
clone_size: -
v_call: TRBV18
d_call: -
cdr3_nt: TGTGCCAGCCGCGAAGGACAGCCATCATACAATGAGCAGTTCTTC
cdr3_aa: CASREGQPSYNEQFF

j_call: TRBJ2-7
clone_size: few
v_call: TRBV12-5
d_call: TRBD2
cdr3_nt: TGTGCTAGTGGTTTGGGCGGGACTAGCGGGTCCGACGAGCAGTACTTC
cdr3_aa: CASGLGGTSGSDEQYF

j_call: TRBJ2-3
clone_size: once
v_call: TRBV6-5
d_call: TRBD2
cdr3_nt: TGTGCCAGCCGGGTGAGCGGGGAAGGAGATACGCAGTATTTT
cdr3_aa: CASRVSGEGDTQYF

j_call: TRBJ1-6
clone_size: -
v_call: TRBV3-1/TRBV3-2
d_call: TRBD1
cdr3_nt: TGTGCCAGCAGCCAAGGTTCCGGGACAGGAAATTCACCCCTCCACTTT
cdr3_aa: CASSQGSGTGNSPLHF

j_call: TRBJ2-7
clone_size: -
v_call: TRBV11-2
d_call: TRBD1
cdr3_nt: TGTGCCAGCAGCTATGCGGGACAGGGGGGACTATACGAGCAGTACTTC
cdr3_aa: CASSYAGQGGLYEQYF

j_call: TRBJ1-2
clone_size: -
v_call: TRBV9
d_call: TRBD1
cdr3_nt: TGTGCCAGCAGCAGGAGGGGGCTAGGCTACACCTTC
cdr3_aa: CASSRRGLGYTF

j_call: TRBJ1-6
clone_size: few
v_call: TRBV7-3
d_call: -
cdr3_nt: TGTGCCAGCAGTTTGGGGAGCTTCAGCTCACCCCTCCACTTT
cdr3_aa: CASSLGSFSSPLHF

j_call: TRBJ1-3
clone_size: -
v_call: TRBV10-3
d_call: TRBD1
cdr3_nt: TGTGCCATCAGTGGGGACAGAACAGGAAACACCATATATTTT
cdr3_aa: CAISGDRTGNTIYF

j_call: TRBJ2-2
clone_size: -
v_call: TRBV28
d_call: -
cdr3_nt: TGTGCCAGCAGCTATAACACCGGGGAGCTGTTTTTT
cdr3_aa: CASSYNTGELFF

j_call: TRBJ2-1
clone_size: once
v_call: TRBV3-1/TRBV3-2
d_call: -
cdr3_nt: TGTGCCAGCAGCCCAAGGACAGAAAATGAGCAGTTCTTC
cdr3_aa: CASSPRTENEQFF

j_call: TRBJ2-3
clone_size: -
v_call: TRBV14
d_call: -
cdr3_nt: TGTGCCAGCAGCCGGGGGGTTTCTACAGGTACGCAGTATTTT
cdr3_aa: CASSRGVSTGTQYF

j_call: TRBJ2-6
clone_size: -
v_call: TRBV10-1
d_call: -
cdr3_nt: TGCGCCAGTAGATACGGTGGAGCTGGGGCCAACGTCCTGACTTTC
cdr3_aa: CASRYGGAGANVLTF

j_call: TRBJ1-2
clone_size: -
v_call: TRBV14
d_call: -
cdr3_nt: TGTGCCAGCAGCCACATTCAGGCCGGGAGCTATGGCTACACCTTC
cdr3_aa: CASSHIQAGSYGYTF

j_call: TRBJ2-5
clone_size: -
v_call: TRBV5-1
d_call: TRBD1
cdr3_nt: TGCGCCAGCAGCCCGACAGGGGGCGTACAAGAGACCCAGTACTTC
cdr3_aa: CASSPTGGVQETQYF

j_call: TRBJ1-4
clone_size: -
v_call: TRBV2
d_call: -
cdr3_nt: TGTGCCAGCAGTGACATTCTAGGCGGTGGAAAACTGTTTTTT
cdr3_aa: CASSDILGGGKLFF